The present entry profiles one T cell receptor (beta chain) with its context. These data belong to a study of blood T cell repertoires in COVID-19. Study-level background: Material from acute and convalescent COVID-19 was sourced from the United States, Italy and Spain. PBMCs, B-cell-depleted T cells, or T cells were the source of the cDNA or gDNA that made up the material.

CDR1 SEHNR and CDR2 FQNEAQ come from the germline V gene (reference sequence). The V segment lost 6 bases and the J segment 5 bases; nucleotides outside the gene matches: 10. This CDR3 contains 16 residues. Original processing methods: Counts of nucleated cells, estimated from reference gene primer amplification, were obtained. Generated by immunoSEQ multiplex PCR, the TCRdb table keeps only in-frame clones and is missing some. V and J calls plus clone size are reproduced from that table; the DNA served to infer D and trimming. The profile shows over 200,000 clones, around 86% of them singletons. The receptor was isolated from a man older than 75 with acute or convalescent COVID-19. Sequencing input: peripheral blood. V gene TRBV7-9 combines with J gene TRBJ2-2; 9 bases are shared with TRBD1. In DNA, the CDR3 is TGTGCCAGCAGGCATAGCAGACAGGGGGGTACCGGGGAGCTGTTTTTT. It is translated as CASRHSRQGGTGELFF.